This entry lists 7 T cell receptor beta chains sequenced from one sample in a study of blood T cell repertoires in COVID-19. Clones were sequenced by immunoSEQ multiplex PCR, and TCRdb holds only the in-frame ones, with some missing. The repertoire consists of roughly 130,000 clones, with around 80% occurring once and the leading ten covering approximately 2%. Sequencing used peripheral blood. Receptors were obtained from a man between 65 and 85 years old with acute or convalescent COVID-19.

The chain recombines TRBV7-9 with TRBJ2-3; 7 positions match TRBD2. The CDR3 sequence is 16 residues long. The germline CDR1 and CDR2 sequences are SEHNR and FQNEAQ (reference sequence). The trim removed 6 bases at V and 0 bases at J, leaving 9 bases unmatched. CDR3 sequence: CASRQPGLPSTDTQYF. CDR3 nucleotides: TGTGCCAGCAGACAGCCGGGACTACCTAGCACAGATACGCAGTATTTT.

The CDR3 is CARSPVGGTNEKLFF. DNA for the CDR3: TGTGCCAGAAGCCCGGTGGGGGGGACTAATGAAAAACTGTTTTTT. The chain is built from TRBV5-3 and TRBJ1-4; maybe TRBD1 (5 bases). TRBV5-3 is an ORF, and what it does is uncertain. The CDR3 runs to 15 residues. The ends were cut back, 4 bases at V and 2 bases at J, with 12 bases in the middle.

Here the CDR3 DNA reads TGTGCAAGTCGCTCCGTTCCGCTGCGGGACAGGCCCCCCTACGAGCAGTACTTC. Residues: CASRSVPLRDRPPYEQYF. The chain links TRBV12-2 to TRBJ2-7; TRBD1, as called in the table, went unchecked against the DNA. TRBV12-2 is a recognized pseudogene. The CDR3 sequence is 18 residues long.

The V call is TRBV19, the J call TRBJ2-3; possible D gene TRBD2, 5 bases. CDR3 length: 16 residues. CDR1 is LNHDA, CDR2 SQIVND, per germline (reference sequence). Trimming shortened V by 1 base and J by 1 base, and 12 bases separated the two germline ends. CDR3 in amino acids: CASSIALGSGTDTQYF. The CDR3 DNA is TGTGCCAGTAGTATAGCCCTGGGTAGCGGCACAGATACGCAGTATTTT.

Only one count was recorded for this clone. V gene TRBV4-2 combines with J gene TRBJ1-4; possible D gene TRBD1, 6 bases. This CDR3 has 16 amino acids. Trimming removed 1 base from V and 7 bases from J, with 16 bases in between. Germline V gives CDR1 LGHNA, CDR2 YNFKEQ. In nucleotides, the CDR3 is TGTGCCAGCAGCCAAGGTAACGGGGGGGCTGGTGAAAAACTGTTTTTT. It specifies CASSQGNGGAGEKLFF.

The chain uses TRBV20-1 and TRBJ1-2; 12 positions agree with TRBD1. Germline CDR1 and CDR2: DFQATT and SNEGSKA (reference sequence). V lost 3 bases, J lost 7 bases, and 15 bases stayed unmatched. This CDR3 has 17 amino acids. This CDR3 reads CSASSTGTGGRKGGYTF. The CDR3 bases are TGCAGTGCTAGTAGTACTGGGACAGGGGGCAGGAAGGGTGGCTACACCTTC.

The chain has TRBV7-9 and TRBJ2-7; D may be TRBD1 (6 bases). This CDR3 region has 14 residues. Per the germline V gene, CDR1 is SEHNR and CDR2 is FQNEAQ (reference sequence). Deletions cut 5 bases from V and 9 bases from J, with 20 bases between. DNA of the CDR3: TGTGCCAGCAGCCCCCTCTCGGACAGCCCCGGGCAGTACTTC. This sequence encodes CASSPLSDSPGQYF.